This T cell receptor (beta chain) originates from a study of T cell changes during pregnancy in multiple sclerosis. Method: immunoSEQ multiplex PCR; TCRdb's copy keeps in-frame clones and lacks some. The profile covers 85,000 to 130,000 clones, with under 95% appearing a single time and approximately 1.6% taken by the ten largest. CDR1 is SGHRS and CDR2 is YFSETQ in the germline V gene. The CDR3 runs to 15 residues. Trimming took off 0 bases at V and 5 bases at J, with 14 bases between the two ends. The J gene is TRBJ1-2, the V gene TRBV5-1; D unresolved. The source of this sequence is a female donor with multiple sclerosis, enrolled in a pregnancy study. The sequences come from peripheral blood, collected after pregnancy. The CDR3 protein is CASSLAVGTGYGYTF. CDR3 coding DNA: TGCGCCAGCAGCTTGGCCGTCGGCACGGGGTATGGCTACACCTTC.